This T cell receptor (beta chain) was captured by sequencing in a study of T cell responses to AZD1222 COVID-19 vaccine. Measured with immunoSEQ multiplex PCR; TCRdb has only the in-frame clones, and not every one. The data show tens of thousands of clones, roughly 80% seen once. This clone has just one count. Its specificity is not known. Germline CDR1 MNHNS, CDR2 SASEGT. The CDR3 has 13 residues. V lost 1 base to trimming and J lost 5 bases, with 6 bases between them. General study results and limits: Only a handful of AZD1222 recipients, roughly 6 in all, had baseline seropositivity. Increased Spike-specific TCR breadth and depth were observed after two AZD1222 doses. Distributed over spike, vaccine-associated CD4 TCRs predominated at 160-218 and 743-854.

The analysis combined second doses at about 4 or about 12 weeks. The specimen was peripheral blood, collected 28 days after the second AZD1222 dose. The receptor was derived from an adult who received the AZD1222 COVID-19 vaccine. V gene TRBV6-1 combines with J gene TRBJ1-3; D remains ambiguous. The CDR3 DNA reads TGTGCCAGCAGTGAAGTAGAGAGAAACACCATATATTTT. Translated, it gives CASSEVERNTIYF.